This entry features one T cell receptor (beta chain) sequence. Its antigen is undetermined. This CDR3 is 12 amino acids long. The sample is drawn from a study of cytomegalovirus exposure and HLA in healthy donors. PCR amplification relied on 60 Vbeta primers (plus 13 Jbeta primers). Clones were read by immunoSEQ multiplex PCR, and TCRdb kept only the in-frame ones, dropping some. This table holds some 190,000 clones, around 80% found once. General observations from the study: According to the study, some 160 TCR beta chains were cytomegalovirus-associated.

This receptor was taken from a boy between 2 and 10 years old in good health and CMV-seronegative. The genes are TRBV12-1 and TRBJ2-7; the D call in the table, TRBD2, was not verified against the DNA. TRBV12-1 is an annotated pseudogene. Sequenced input: PBMCs. CDR3 residues: CTRTSGSCGQYF. The CDR3 DNA reads TGCACACGGACTAGCGGGAGTTGTGGGCAGTACTTC.